What follows are 22 T cell receptor beta chains derived from one specimen sequenced in a study of T-cell reconstitution after alpha-beta-depleted transplantation in children. Unique molecular identifiers were used to barcode this TCRbeta library. From the PCR reads, TCRdb called clonotypes with MiXCR, one entry per CDR3 protein. Seen here are about 580,000 distinct CDR3 sequences, 23% observed once, and the top ten hold 13% to 15%. The sequencing used PBMCs, mostly from graft donor cells, collected 360 days after TCRalphabeta/CD19-depleted stem cell transplant. The receptors here all came from a boy under two years old who had a stem cell transplant for acute myeloid leukemia, so the T cells may come from the graft donor.

This clonotype came up a few times. The chain joins TRBV20-1 to TRBJ2-1; 7 positions match TRBD2. The CDR3 is made up of 14 amino acids. Germline V gene data show CDR1 as DFQATT and CDR2 as SNEGSKA (reference sequence). V was pared by 7 bases and J by 6 bases, with 12 bases of the junction left unmatched. The CDR3 spells CSGGGGTNSNEQFF. In DNA, the CDR3 is TGCAGTGGTGGGGGGGGGACCAATTCCAATGAGCAGTTCTTC.

The rearrangement uses TRBV25-1 and TRBJ2-5; unclear D gene. Germline V gene lookup returns CDR1 MGHDK and CDR2 SYGVNS. Trimming shortened V by 2 bases and J by 0 bases, and 10 bases separated the two germline ends. The CDR3 is made up of 15 amino acids. The CDR3 DNA follows: TGTGCCAGCAGTGAAGGAAGGAAGGACCAAGAGACCCAGTACTTC. The encoded protein is CASSEGRKDQETQYF.

This clonotype was observed a few times. The rearrangement uses TRBV5-1 and TRBJ1-2; D is possibly TRBD1 (6 bases). The germline V gene has CDR1 SGHRS and CDR2 YFSETQ. Trimming removed 3 bases from V and 2 bases from J, with 14 bases in between. The length of the CDR3 is 15 residues. CDR3 sequence reads: CASSSAGGQNYGYTF. The CDR3 bases are TGCGCCAGCAGCTCGGCCGGGGGGCAGAACTATGGCTACACCTTC.

V usage is TRBV28 and J usage is TRBJ1-5; TRBD1 is a possible D gene (6 bases). The CDR3 is made up of 14 amino acids. V was pared by 5 bases and J by 6 bases, with 14 bases between. Germline loops: CDR1 MDHEN, CDR2 SYDVKM. The CDR3 protein is CASSMGQLRQPQHF. DNA for the CDR3: TGTGCCAGCAGTATGGGACAATTGCGTCAGCCCCAGCATTTT.

Only a few counts were recorded for this clonotype. This chain uses TRBV29-1 with TRBJ1-2, with D unresolved. Germline CDR1 reads SQVTM; CDR2 reads ANQGSEA. The CDR3 runs to 13 residues. V gave up 5 bases and J gave up 8 bases, with 18 bases separating them. CDR3 in amino acids: CSVQIVSGSGYTF. The CDR3 DNA reads TGCAGCGTTCAAATCGTTTCGGGAAGCGGCTACACCTTC.

This clonotype was seen repeatedly, ten times or more. The chain combines TRBV20-1 with TRBJ2-3, with 10 bases that match TRBD2. Germline assignment: CDR1 DFQATT and CDR2 SNEGSKA (reference sequence). The CDR3 is made up of 13 amino acids. Germline trimming cut 3 bases from V and 4 bases from J; bases unmatched to any gene: 1. The CDR3 loop is CSARLAGADTQYF. CDR3 DNA: TGCAGTGCTAGGCTAGCGGGGGCAGATACGCAGTATTTT.

This clonotype was recorded only once. The J gene is TRBJ2-2, the V gene TRBV7-6; D uncertain. The V end lost 1 base, the J end lost 0 bases, and 9 bases lay between the germline ends. The germline gives CDR1 SGHVS, CDR2 FNYEAQ. The CDR3 is 16 residues long. The CDR3 DNA follows: TGTGCCAGCAGCTTAGGTACACCGACGAACACCGGGGAGCTGTTTTTT. It translates to CASSLGTPTNTGELFF. The variable domain in full, completed from reference TRBV7-6 and TRBJ2-2, reads GAGVSQSPRYKVTKRGQDVALRCDPISGHVSLYWYRQALGQGPEFLTYFNYEAQQDKSGLPNDRFSAERPEGSISTLTIQRTEQRDSAMYRCASSLGTPTNTGELFFGEGSRLTVL.

The sample holds many counts of this clonotype. The chain carries TRBV20-1 and TRBJ2-1; D possibly corresponds to TRBD1 (6 bases). The CDR3 is 15 residues long. V was trimmed by 6 bases and J by 0 bases, leaving 15 bases between them. Germline V gene sequence: CDR1 DFQATT, CDR2 SNEGSKA (reference sequence). The CDR3 sequence: CSALDRNLSYNEQFF. The CDR3, as DNA: TGCAGTGCCCTGGACAGAAACCTCTCCTACAATGAGCAGTTCTTC.

V and J are TRBV5-5 and TRBJ1-2; tentatively, D is TRBD1 (5 bases). Trimming left V 4 bases short and J 10 bases short, with 14 bases between. From germline, CDR1 is SGHKS and CDR2 YYEKEE (reference sequence). This CDR3 region has 12 residues. The CDR3 loop is CASSPYDSVYTF. The CDR3 nucleotides read TGTGCCAGCAGCCCTTACGACAGTGTCTACACCTTC. The full variable domain, completed using reference TRBV5-5 and TRBJ1-2, is DAGVTQSPTHLIKTRGQQVTLRCSPISGHKSVSWYQQVLGQGPQFIFQYYEKEERGRGNFPDRFSARQFPNYSSELNVNALLLGDSALYLCASSPYDSVYTFGSGTRLTVV.

The V call is TRBV10-1, the J call TRBJ2-3; unclear D gene. The CDR3 totals 13 residues. Germline values: CDR1 WNHNN, CDR2 SYGVQD (reference sequence). The V and J ends lost 4 bases and 7 bases respectively, with 12 bases between them. CDR3 loop: CASSGPLGYTQYF. CDR3 DNA sequence: TGCGCCAGCAGTGGGCCCCTCGGATATACGCAGTATTTT.

This rearrangement joins TRBV6-5 to TRBJ2-2; D possibly corresponds to TRBD1 (6 bases). The V and J ends lost 2 bases and 6 bases respectively, with 10 bases between them. Germline CDR1 reads MNHEY; CDR2 reads SVGAGI. This CDR3 comprises 14 residues. CDR3 residues: CASSYEGGPGELFF. The CDR3 nucleotides are TGTGCCAGCAGTTACGAAGGGGGTCCCGGGGAGCTGTTTTTT.

The chain combines TRBV5-1 with TRBJ2-3; D is possibly TRBD1 (6 bases). The CDR3 is 16 amino acids. Germline CDR1 SGHRS, CDR2 YFSETQ. Trimming took 2 bases from V and 2 from J, leaving 15 bases between them. CDR3 nucleotides: TGCGCCAGCAGCTTATACGGGACATCTCACACAGATACGCAGTATTTT. This translates into CASSLYGTSHTDTQYF.

There are a few counts of this clonotype. V is TRBV19 and J is TRBJ2-1; tentatively, D is TRBD2 (6 bases). The V and J ends lost 3 bases and 3 bases respectively, with 12 bases between them. The germline CDR1 and CDR2 sequences are LNHDA and SQIVND (reference sequence). The CDR3 contains 15 residues. The DNA of the CDR3 is TGTGCCAGTAGTATGGATCGCGGGGACTACAATGAGCAGTTCTTC. Translation: CASSMDRGDYNEQFF.

This clonotype has just a few counts. The chain carries TRBV5-8 and TRBJ2-7, with D possibly being TRBD1 (5 bases). The CDR3 contains 12 residues. CDR1 and CDR2 (germline): SGHTS, YDEGEE. The V end was cut by 4 bases, the J end by 4 bases, with 9 bases between. The CDR3 loop is CASSDSLYEQYV. The CDR3, as DNA: TGTGCCAGCAGCGACAGCCTGTACGAGCAGTACGTC.

This clonotype was recorded a few times. The junction does not match germline at one end; this may be a read error. The chain joins TRBV20-1 to TRBJ2-4, with 8 bases fitting TRBD2. CDR1 is DFQATT and CDR2 is SNEGSKA in the germline V gene (reference sequence). The CDR3 covers 14 residues. The CDR3 DNA sequence: TGCAGTGCTAGTCCGGGGGGGGCCAGAAACATTCAGTACTTC. This gives the protein CSASPGGARNIQYF.

This clonotype was observed at least ten times. The chain links TRBV7-9 to TRBJ2-7; the D is unclear. The CDR3 has 14 amino acids. Trimming pared 3 bases from V and 5 bases from J, leaving 14 bases between. Germline CDR1 is SEHNR and CDR2 is FQNEAQ (reference sequence). CDR3 DNA sequence: TGTGCCAGCAGCTTTGGCAGGATCACCGACGAGCAGTACTTC. Translating it yields CASSFGRITDEQYF.

This clonotype was found many times. The chain recombines TRBV4-2 with TRBJ2-2, with D tentatively TRBD2 (6 bases). The germline V gene has CDR1 LGHNA and CDR2 YNFKEQ. This CDR3 is built from 16 residues. Trimming pared 0 bases from V and 3 bases from J, leaving 11 bases between. The CDR3 is CASSQDGWDYTGELFF. CDR3 DNA sequence: TGTGCCAGCAGCCAAGACGGGTGGGACTACACCGGGGAGCTGTTTTTT.

The chain combines TRBV7-9 with TRBJ2-7; D remains ambiguous. The CDR3 extends over 12 amino acids. Germline CDR1 and CDR2: SEHNR and FQNEAQ (reference sequence). Between the trimmed V and J ends, which lost 2 bases and 4 bases, there was a span of 6 bases. The CDR3 protein is CASSLPPYEQYV. CDR3 in DNA: TGTGCCAGCAGCTTACCGCCTTACGAGCAGTACGTC.

In its sample, this clonotype was seen a few times. This chain joins TRBV30 and TRBJ2-7; possibly TRBD1 or TRBD2 for D (5 bases each). Germline CDR1 and CDR2: GTSNPN and SVGIG (reference sequence). V was cut by 5 bases and J by 1 base, with 15 bases left in between. There are 14 residues in the CDR3. CDR3 sequence: CAWDRGPKSYEQYF. For the CDR3, the DNA is TGTGCCTGGGATCGGGGACCGAAGTCCTACGAGCAGTACTTC.

The CDR3 DNA is TGTGCCAGCAGCGTAGTCCCCAATGAGCAGTTCTTC. The encoded protein is CASSVVPNEQFF. This chain connects TRBV9 to TRBJ2-1; no definite D call. V lost 0 bases to trimming and J lost 6 bases, with 4 bases between them. Germline CDR1 and CDR2: SGDLS and YYNGEE. CDR3 length: 12 amino acids.

The table lists this clonotype with many counts. The chain employs TRBV5-1 and TRBJ2-1; TRBD1 might be the D (5 bases). Germline loops: CDR1 SGHRS, CDR2 YFSETQ. This CDR3 comprises 14 residues. V shed 3 bases and J shed 2 bases, with 9 bases lying between them. In DNA, the CDR3 is TGCGCCAGCAGCTCTTACAGGACCTACAATGAGCAGTTCTTC. Its protein is CASSSYRTYNEQFF. The full variable domain, rest sourced from reference TRBV5-1 and TRBJ2-1, is KAGVTQTPRYLIKTRGQQVTLSCSPISGHRSVSWYQQTPGQGLQFLFEYFSETQRNKGNFPGRFSGRQFSNSRSEMNVSTLELGDSALYLCASSSYRTYNEQFFGPGTRLTVL.

This clonotype was observed at least ten times. V usage is TRBV11-2 and J usage is TRBJ2-1, with D tentatively TRBD1 (6 bases). The V end was cut by 6 bases, the J end by 8 bases, with 8 bases between. This CDR3 is built from 11 residues. Germline CDR1 SGHAT, CDR2 FQNNGV. Here the CDR3 reads CASRQGYEQFF. CDR3 bases: TGTGCCAGCAGACAGGGTTATGAGCAGTTCTTC.